Listed below are T cell receptor beta chains from one sample, sequenced in a study of identifying expanded T cells in peripheral blood. Sequencing was performed with immunoSEQ multiplex PCR; in TCRdb, only in-frame clones are kept and a portion is missing. The sample includes tens of thousands of clones, approximately 80% of them seen just once. Material: blood. These receptors came from a person aged 18-69 years in good health. CDR3s include the opening cysteine and the closing phenylalanine or tryptophan. A D gene is named only where the DNA matches it firmly. Size tells how often a clone was seen (once, few, many) or the class of an expanded clone, and some rows leave it out.

size: once
D: -
J: TRBJ1-2
V: TRBV5-6
CDR3: CASSLGDLSYGYTF
DNA: TGTGCCAGCAGCTTGGGGGATTTAAGCTATGGCTACACCTTC

size: -
D: -
J: TRBJ1-2
V: TRBV5-8
CDR3: CASNSGWAAYGYTF
DNA: TGTGCCAGCAATTCGGGGTGGGCCGCCTATGGCTACACCTTC

size: -
D: -
J: TRBJ1-1
V: TRBV5-1
CDR3: CASSLVGQAGSEAFF
DNA: TGCGCCAGCAGCTTAGTCGGGCAGGCTGGCTCTGAAGCTTTCTTT

size: -
D: -
J: TRBJ1-2
V: TRBV4-2
CDR3: CASSQVRSGQGRGYGYTF
DNA: TGTGCCAGCAGCCAAGTCCGGTCCGGGCAGGGTAGAGGATATGGCTACACCTTC

size: -
D: TRBD2
J: TRBJ2-4
V: TRBV2
CDR3: CASSESGGANIQYF
DNA: TGTGCCAGCAGTGAAAGCGGGGGGGCGAACATTCAGTACTTC

size: -
D: -
J: TRBJ2-4
V: TRBV25-1
CDR3: CASMGAKNIQYF
DNA: TGTGCCAGCATGGGAGCCAAAAACATTCAGTACTTC

size: -
D: -
J: TRBJ2-7
V: TRBV15
CDR3: CATSRDIFGSGTEQYF
DNA: TGTGCCACCAGCAGAGATATTTTCGGGTCCGGGACCGAGCAGTACTTC

size: -
D: -
J: TRBJ2-3
V: TRBV7-9
CDR3: CASSLGRGEGTDTQYF
DNA: TGTGCCAGCAGCTTAGGCAGGGGGGAGGGCACAGATACGCAGTATTTT

size: -
D: -
J: TRBJ1-2
V: TRBV2
CDR3: CASSTRGGSSDYTF
DNA: TGTGCCAGCAGCACTAGGGGGGGTTCCTCTGACTACACCTTC

size: -
D: -
J: TRBJ1-2
V: TRBV7-9
CDR3: CASSLARGQDGYTF
DNA: TGTGCCAGCAGCTTAGCCCGGGGGCAGGATGGCTACACCTTC

size: -
D: TRBD2
J: TRBJ2-1
V: TRBV27
CDR3: CASRRLAGGYNEQFF
DNA: TGTGCCAGCCGACGACTAGCGGGGGGGTACAATGAGCAGTTCTTC

size: -
D: TRBD2
J: TRBJ2-7
V: TRBV7-2
CDR3: CASSSQRGSSYEQYF
DNA: TGTGCCAGCAGCTCGCAGCGGGGTAGCTCCTACGAGCAGTACTTC

size: -
D: -
J: TRBJ1-5
V: TRBV7-8
CDR3: CASSLTPYQPQHF
DNA: TGTGCCAGCAGCTTAACCCCGTATCAGCCCCAGCATTTT

size: -
D: -
J: TRBJ1-1
V: TRBV5-1
CDR3: CASSLGGLNTEAFF
DNA: TGCGCCAGCAGCTTAGGAGGATTGAACACTGAAGCTTTCTTT

size: -
D: TRBD2
J: TRBJ2-3
V: TRBV7-9
CDR3: CASSRGASGSTDTQYF
DNA: TGTGCCAGCAGCCGGGGGGCTAGCGGGAGTACAGATACGCAGTATTTT

size: -
D: -
J: TRBJ1-2
V: TRBV5-1
CDR3: CASRGQGQTKEGGYTF
DNA: TGCGCCAGCAGGGGTCAAGGGCAGACCAAGGAGGGTGGCTACACCTTC

size: -
D: -
J: TRBJ1-5
V: TRBV7-8
CDR3: CASSLGSSQPQHF
DNA: TGTGCCAGCAGCTTAGGATCGAGTCAGCCCCAGCATTTT

size: medium-sized
D: TRBD2
J: TRBJ2-6
V: TRBV7-9
CDR3: CASSPIRLAGEPGANVLTF
DNA: TGTGCCAGCAGCCCAATCCGACTAGCGGGAGAGCCTGGGGCCAACGTCCTGACTTTC

size: -
D: TRBD2
J: TRBJ2-1
V: TRBV5-4
CDR3: CASSLVRTSGIGEQFF
DNA: TGTGCCAGCAGCTTGGTCCGGACTAGCGGGATAGGTGAGCAGTTCTTC

size: -
D: -
J: TRBJ2-1
V: TRBV7-9
CDR3: CASSLVSTGNHNEQFF
DNA: TGTGCCAGCAGCTTAGTTTCTACAGGTAACCACAATGAGCAGTTCTTC

size: -
D: -
J: TRBJ2-1
V: TRBV7-9
CDR3: CASSTGGSGWSYNEQFF
DNA: TGTGCCAGCAGCACCGGTGGGAGTGGGTGGTCCTACAATGAGCAGTTCTTC

size: -
D: -
J: TRBJ2-7
V: TRBV12-5
CDR3: CASGSPSDSYEQYF
DNA: TGTGCTAGTGGTTCCCCGTCGGACAGCTACGAGCAGTACTTC

size: -
D: -
J: TRBJ2-1
V: TRBV5-1
CDR3: CASSQRVGGEQFF
DNA: TGCGCCAGCAGCCAGAGGGTCGGAGGTGAGCAGTTCTTC

size: -
D: -
J: TRBJ1-2
V: TRBV6-1
CDR3: CASSEARNANYGYTF
DNA: TGTGCCAGCAGTGAAGCGCGGAATGCTAACTATGGCTACACCTTC

size: -
D: -
J: TRBJ2-5
V: TRBV7-9
CDR3: CASSLDTAGETQYF
DNA: TGTGCCAGCAGCCTAGACACCGCCGGGGAGACCCAGTACTTC

size: -
D: TRBD1
J: TRBJ2-4
V: TRBV5-6
CDR3: CASSPGQDIQYF
DNA: TGTGCCAGCAGCCCCGGACAGGACATTCAGTACTTC

size: few
D: -
J: TRBJ2-1
V: TRBV27
CDR3: CASSFSGSRYNEQFF
DNA: TGTGCCAGCAGCTTCTCGGGCTCTCGCTACAATGAGCAGTTCTTC

size: -
D: -
J: TRBJ2-7
V: TRBV5-5
CDR3: CASSSFGAEQYF
DNA: TGTGCCAGCAGCTCGTTCGGGGCCGAGCAGTACTTC

size: -
D: -
J: TRBJ1-5
V: TRBV19
CDR3: CASGKGYSNQPQHF
DNA: TGTGCCAGCGGAAAGGGGTATAGCAATCAGCCCCAGCATTTT

size: -
D: -
J: TRBJ1-4
V: TRBV5-5
CDR3: CASSLAPEGRSEKLFF
DNA: TGTGCCAGCAGCTTGGCTCCCGAGGGGCGTAGTGAAAAACTGTTTTTT

size: -
D: TRBD2
J: TRBJ2-2
V: TRBV9
CDR3: CASSVSLLASWRTRNTGELFF
DNA: TGTGCCAGCAGCGTAAGCCTCTTAGCGTCGTGGAGGACTAGGAACACCGGGGAGCTGTTTTTT

size: -
D: -
J: TRBJ1-2
V: TRBV6-6
CDR3: CASSFPGKIGYTF
DNA: TGTGCCAGCAGTTTCCCAGGCAAGATTGGCTACACCTTC

size: -
D: -
J: TRBJ1-6
V: TRBV18
CDR3: CASSPLTGINSPLHF
DNA: TGTGCCAGCTCACCACTAACAGGGATTAATTCACCCCTCCACTTT

size: -
D: -
J: TRBJ1-2
V: TRBV4-1
CDR3: CASSQEWGPNYGYTF
DNA: TGCGCCAGCAGCCAAGAATGGGGACCTAACTATGGCTACACCTTC

size: -
D: -
J: TRBJ2-7
V: TRBV5-1
CDR3: CASSPSNSYEQYF
DNA: TGCGCCAGCAGCCCGTCGAACTCCTACGAGCAGTACTTC

size: -
D: -
J: TRBJ1-2
V: TRBV6-5
CDR3: CASSYFMGGGYTF
DNA: TGTGCCAGCAGTTACTTCATGGGTGGGGGCTACACCTTC

size: -
D: -
J: TRBJ2-3
V: TRBV6-5
CDR3: CASSSGTFQDTQYF
DNA: TGTGCCAGCAGTTCCGGGACATTCCAGGATACGCAGTATTTT

size: -
D: -
J: TRBJ2-1
V: TRBV4-3
CDR3: CASSQEEGGGLVISSYNEQFF
DNA: TGCGCCAGCAGCCAAGAAGAAGGGGGGGGCCTGGTAATTAGCTCCTACAATGAGCAGTTCTTC

size: -
D: -
J: TRBJ2-7
V: TRBV6-5
CDR3: CASSYSTGVAYEQYF
DNA: TGTGCCAGCAGTTACTCGACGGGGGTAGCGTACGAGCAGTACTTC

size: -
D: -
J: TRBJ1-1
V: TRBV30
CDR3: CAWRADLYTEAFF
DNA: TGTGCCTGGAGGGCTGACCTGTACACTGAAGCTTTCTTT

size: -
D: -
J: TRBJ2-7
V: TRBV27
CDR3: CATMDNYEQYF
DNA: TGTGCCACCATGGACAACTACGAGCAGTACTTC

size: -
D: -
J: TRBJ1-2
V: TRBV28
CDR3: CASSPQGLRYGYTF
DNA: TGTGCCAGCAGTCCACAGGGTCTGAGGTATGGCTACACCTTC

size: once
D: -
J: TRBJ1-2
V: TRBV7-9
CDR3: CASSLDFASRGNYGYTF
DNA: TGTGCCAGCAGCTTAGACTTTGCATCCAGGGGTAACTATGGCTACACCTTC

size: -
D: TRBD2
J: TRBJ2-2
V: TRBV5-1
CDR3: CASSFYLAGGVGELFF
DNA: TGCGCCAGCAGCTTCTATCTAGCGGGGGGCGTCGGGGAGCTGTTTTTT

size: -
D: TRBD2
J: TRBJ2-1
V: TRBV5-6
CDR3: CASSFLAGLADNEQFF
DNA: TGTGCCAGCAGCTTCTTGGCCGGACTAGCGGACAATGAGCAGTTCTTC

size: once
D: -
J: TRBJ1-3
V: TRBV5-8
CDR3: CASRYSGNTIYF
DNA: TGTGCCAGCAGGTACTCTGGAAACACCATATATTTT

size: -
D: -
J: TRBJ2-1
V: TRBV19
CDR3: CASSMGPGFEQFF
DNA: TGTGCCAGTAGTATGGGCCCAGGGTTCGAGCAGTTCTTC

size: -
D: TRBD2
J: TRBJ2-5
V: TRBV29-1
CDR3: CSVRTSGGGQETQYF
DNA: TGCAGCGTTAGGACTAGCGGGGGGGGTCAAGAGACCCAGTACTTC

size: -
D: -
J: TRBJ2-3
V: TRBV11-3
CDR3: CASSLLAGAQDTQYF
DNA: TGTGCCAGCAGCTTACTAGCAGGTGCGCAAGATACGCAGTATTTT

size: few
D: -
J: TRBJ2-2
V: TRBV2
CDR3: CASWGGQNTGELFF
DNA: TGTGCCAGCTGGGGTGGCCAGAACACCGGGGAGCTGTTTTTT

size: -
D: TRBD1
J: TRBJ1-5
V: TRBV7-9
CDR3: CASSPPLGQGTSNQPQHF
DNA: TGTGCCAGCAGCCCACCTTTGGGACAGGGAACTAGCAATCAGCCCCAGCATTTT

size: few
D: TRBD1
J: TRBJ1-1
V: TRBV28
CDR3: CASRRDRGPFREAFF
DNA: TGTGCCAGCAGGCGGGACAGGGGGCCGTTTAGGGAAGCTTTCTTT

size: few
D: TRBD1
J: TRBJ1-1
V: TRBV9
CDR3: CASSAGTGGNTEAFF
DNA: TGTGCCAGCAGCGCTGGGACAGGGGGTAACACTGAAGCTTTCTTT

size: few
D: TRBD2
J: TRBJ2-7
V: TRBV19
CDR3: CASKESGTLPHEQYF
DNA: TGTGCCAGTAAGGAGAGCGGGACCCTCCCTCATGAGCAGTACTTC

size: -
D: -
J: TRBJ2-1
V: TRBV11-3
CDR3: CASSLGEIPHEQFF
DNA: TGTGCCAGCAGCTTAGGGGAGATCCCCCATGAGCAGTTCTTC

size: -
D: TRBD2
J: TRBJ2-1
V: TRBV5-1
CDR3: CASSLSLAGYNEQFF
DNA: TGCGCCAGCAGCTTGTCACTAGCGGGATACAATGAGCAGTTCTTC

size: once
D: -
J: TRBJ2-7
V: TRBV30
CDR3: CAWSALAAVPYEQYF
DNA: TGTGCCTGGAGTGCCTTAGCGGCGGTTCCCTACGAGCAGTACTTC

size: -
D: -
J: TRBJ1-2
V: TRBV21-1
CDR3: CASRILFGGNYGYTF
DNA: TGTGCCAGCAGGATCCTCTTCGGCGGTAACTATGGCTACACCTTC

size: -
D: -
J: TRBJ2-7
V: TRBV11-3
CDR3: CASSPQGLPYEQYF
DNA: TGTGCCAGCAGCCCACAGGGTCTACCCTACGAGCAGTACTTC

size: -
D: -
J: TRBJ1-2
V: TRBV14
CDR3: CASSSRPDGYTF
DNA: TGTGCCAGCAGTTCCCGGCCGGATGGCTACACCTTC